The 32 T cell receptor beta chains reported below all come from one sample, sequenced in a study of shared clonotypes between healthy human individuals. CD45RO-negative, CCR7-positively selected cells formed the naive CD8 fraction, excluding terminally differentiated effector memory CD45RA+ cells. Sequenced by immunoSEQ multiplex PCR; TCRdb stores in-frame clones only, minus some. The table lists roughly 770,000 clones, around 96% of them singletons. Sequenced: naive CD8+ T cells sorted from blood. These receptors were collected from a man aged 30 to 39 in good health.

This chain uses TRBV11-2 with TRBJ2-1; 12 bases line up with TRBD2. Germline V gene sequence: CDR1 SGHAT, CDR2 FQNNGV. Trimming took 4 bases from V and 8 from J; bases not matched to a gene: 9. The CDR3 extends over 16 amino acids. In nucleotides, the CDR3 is TGTGCCAGCAGCTCTCTACTAGCGGGAGGTTTCGATGAGCAGTTCTTC. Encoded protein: CASSSLLAGGFDEQFF.

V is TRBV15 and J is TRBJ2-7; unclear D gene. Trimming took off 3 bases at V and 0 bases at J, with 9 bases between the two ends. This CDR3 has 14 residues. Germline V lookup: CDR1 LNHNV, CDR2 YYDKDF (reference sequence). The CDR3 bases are TGTGCCACCAGCAGTGCCCTTGGCTCCTACGAGCAGTACTTC. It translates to CATSSALGSYEQYF.

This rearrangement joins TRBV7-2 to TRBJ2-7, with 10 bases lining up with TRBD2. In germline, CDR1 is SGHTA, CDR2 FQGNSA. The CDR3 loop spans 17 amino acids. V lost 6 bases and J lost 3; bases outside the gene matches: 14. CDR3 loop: CASSLLAGEIAGYEQYF. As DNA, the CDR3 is TGTGCCAGCAGTCTCCTAGCGGGAGAGATCGCGGGCTACGAGCAGTACTTC.

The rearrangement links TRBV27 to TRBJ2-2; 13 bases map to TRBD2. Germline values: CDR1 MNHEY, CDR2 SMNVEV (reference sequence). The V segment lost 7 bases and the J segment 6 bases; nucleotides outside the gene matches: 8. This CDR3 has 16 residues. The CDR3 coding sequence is TGTGCCAGCACTATAGGGACTAGCGGGAAGGCCGGGGAGCTGTTTTTT. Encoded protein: CASTIGTSGKAGELFF.

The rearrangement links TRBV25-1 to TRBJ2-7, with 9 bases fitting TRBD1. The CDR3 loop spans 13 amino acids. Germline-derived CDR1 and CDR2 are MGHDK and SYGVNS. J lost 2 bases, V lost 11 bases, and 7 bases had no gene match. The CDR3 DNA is TGTGCCGTTACCGGGACAGGGACCTACGAGCAGTACTTC. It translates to CAVTGTGTYEQYF.

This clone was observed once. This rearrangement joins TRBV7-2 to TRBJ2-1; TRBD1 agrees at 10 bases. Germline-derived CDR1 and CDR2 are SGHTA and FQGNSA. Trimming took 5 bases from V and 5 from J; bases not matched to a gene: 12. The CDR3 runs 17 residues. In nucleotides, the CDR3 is TGTGCCAGCAGCGTTAACCGGGACAGGGGACCCCACAATGAGCAGTTCTTC. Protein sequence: CASSVNRDRGPHNEQFF.

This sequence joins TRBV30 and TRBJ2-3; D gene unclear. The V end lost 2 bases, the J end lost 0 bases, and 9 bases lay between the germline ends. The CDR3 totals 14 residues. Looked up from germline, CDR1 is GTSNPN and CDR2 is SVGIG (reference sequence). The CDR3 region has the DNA TGTGCCTGGAGTCAGACATCTAGCACAGATACGCAGTATTTT. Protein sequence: CAWSQTSSTDTQYF. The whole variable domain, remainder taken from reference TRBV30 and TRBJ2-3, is SQTIHQWPATLVQPVGSPLSLECTVEGTSNPNLYWYRQAAGRGLQLLFYSVGIGQISSEVPQNLSASRPQDRQFILSSKKLLLSDSGFYLCAWSQTSSTDTQYFGPGTRLTVL.

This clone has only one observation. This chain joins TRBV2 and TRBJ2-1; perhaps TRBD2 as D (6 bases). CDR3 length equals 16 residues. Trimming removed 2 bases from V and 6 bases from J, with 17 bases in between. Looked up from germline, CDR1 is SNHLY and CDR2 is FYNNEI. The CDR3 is CASSEFVSLEGNEQFF. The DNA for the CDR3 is TGTGCCAGCAGTGAATTTGTGAGCCTGGAGGGCAATGAGCAGTTCTTC.

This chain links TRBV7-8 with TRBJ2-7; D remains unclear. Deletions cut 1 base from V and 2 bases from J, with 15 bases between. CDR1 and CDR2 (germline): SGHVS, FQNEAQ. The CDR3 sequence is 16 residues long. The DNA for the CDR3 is TGTGCCAGCAGCTTAGGGGTGGCAGGCCGCACCTACGAGCAGTACTTC. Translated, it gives CASSLGVAGRTYEQYF.

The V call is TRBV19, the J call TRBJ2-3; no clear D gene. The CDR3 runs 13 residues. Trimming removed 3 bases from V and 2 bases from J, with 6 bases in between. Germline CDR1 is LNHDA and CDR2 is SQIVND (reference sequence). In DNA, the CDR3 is TGTGCCAGTAGTATCTTGGACACAGATACGCAGTATTTT. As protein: CASSILDTDTQYF.

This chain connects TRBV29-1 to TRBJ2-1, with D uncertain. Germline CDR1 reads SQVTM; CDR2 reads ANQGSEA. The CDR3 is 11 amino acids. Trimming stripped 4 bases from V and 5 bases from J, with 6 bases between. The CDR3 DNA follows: TGCAGCGTTGTGTTTCACAATGAGCAGTTCTTC. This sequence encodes CSVVFHNEQFF.

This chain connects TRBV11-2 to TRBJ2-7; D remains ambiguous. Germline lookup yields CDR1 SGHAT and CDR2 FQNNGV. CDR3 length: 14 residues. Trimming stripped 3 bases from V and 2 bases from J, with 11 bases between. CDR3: CASSFRRVAYEQYF. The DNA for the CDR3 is TGTGCCAGCAGCTTTCGTCGGGTTGCCTACGAGCAGTACTTC.

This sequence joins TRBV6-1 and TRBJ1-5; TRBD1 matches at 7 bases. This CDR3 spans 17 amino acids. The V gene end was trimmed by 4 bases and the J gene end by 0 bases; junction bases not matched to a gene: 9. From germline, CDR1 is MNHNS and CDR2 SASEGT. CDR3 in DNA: TGTGCCAGCAGTGGTACCGGGACAGCACATAGCAATCAGCCCCAGCATTTT. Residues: CASSGTGTAHSNQPQHF.

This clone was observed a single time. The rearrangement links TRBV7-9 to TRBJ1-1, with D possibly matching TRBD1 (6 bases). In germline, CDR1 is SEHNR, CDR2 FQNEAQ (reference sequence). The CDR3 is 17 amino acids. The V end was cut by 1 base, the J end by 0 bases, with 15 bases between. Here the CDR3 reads CASSLVGAASLNTEAFF. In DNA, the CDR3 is TGTGCCAGCAGCTTAGTGGGGGCCGCCTCTCTGAACACTGAAGCTTTCTTT.

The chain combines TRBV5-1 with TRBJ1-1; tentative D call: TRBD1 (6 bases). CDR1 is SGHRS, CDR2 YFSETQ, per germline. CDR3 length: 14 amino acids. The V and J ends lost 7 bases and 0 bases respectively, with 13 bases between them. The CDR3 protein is CASGPGTMNTEAFF. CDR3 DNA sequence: TGCGCCAGCGGCCCCGGGACAATGAACACTGAAGCTTTCTTT.

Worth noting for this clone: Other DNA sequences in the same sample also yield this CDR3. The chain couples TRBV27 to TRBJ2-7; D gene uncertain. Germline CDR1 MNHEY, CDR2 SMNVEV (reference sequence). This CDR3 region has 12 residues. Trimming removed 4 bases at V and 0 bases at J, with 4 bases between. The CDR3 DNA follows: TGTGCCAGCAGTTCCAGCTCCTACGAGCAGTACTTC. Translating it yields CASSSSSYEQYF.

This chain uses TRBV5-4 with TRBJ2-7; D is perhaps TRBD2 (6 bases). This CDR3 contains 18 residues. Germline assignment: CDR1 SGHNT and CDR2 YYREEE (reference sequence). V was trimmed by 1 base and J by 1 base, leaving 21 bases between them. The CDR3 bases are TGTGCCAGCAGCTTGTTCCCGGCGGGGCCACGAAATTCCTACGAGCAGTACTTC. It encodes CASSLFPAGPRNSYEQYF.

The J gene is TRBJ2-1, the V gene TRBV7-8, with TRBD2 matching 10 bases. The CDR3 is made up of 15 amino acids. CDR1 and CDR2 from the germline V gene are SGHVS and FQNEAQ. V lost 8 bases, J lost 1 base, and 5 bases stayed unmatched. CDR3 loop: CASGILAGSYNEQFF. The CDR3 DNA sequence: TGTGCCAGCGGAATACTAGCGGGGTCCTACAATGAGCAGTTCTTC.

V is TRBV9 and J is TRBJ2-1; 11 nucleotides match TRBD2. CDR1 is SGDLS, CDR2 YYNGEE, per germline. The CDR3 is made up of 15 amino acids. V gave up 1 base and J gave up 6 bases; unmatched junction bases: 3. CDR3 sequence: CASSVLAGGPNEQFF. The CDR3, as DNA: TGTGCCAGCAGCGTATTAGCGGGAGGGCCCAATGAGCAGTTCTTC.

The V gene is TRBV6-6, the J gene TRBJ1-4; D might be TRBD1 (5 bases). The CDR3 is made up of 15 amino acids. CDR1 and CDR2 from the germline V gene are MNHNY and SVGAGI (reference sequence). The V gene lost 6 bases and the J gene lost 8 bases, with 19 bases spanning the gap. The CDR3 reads CASSLSGSKEEKLFF. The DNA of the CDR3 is TGTGCCAGCAGCCTCTCAGGGTCGAAGGAAGAAAAACTGTTTTTT.

CDR3 amino acids: CASSLDLYNEQFF. In nucleotides, the CDR3 is TGTGCCAGCAGCTTAGACCTCTACAATGAGCAGTTCTTC. This sequence joins TRBV11-3 and TRBJ2-1; no firm D call. This CDR3 is built from 13 residues. The ends were cut back, 0 bases at V and 3 bases at J, with 3 bases in the middle. Germline values: CDR1 SGHNT, CDR2 YENEEA.

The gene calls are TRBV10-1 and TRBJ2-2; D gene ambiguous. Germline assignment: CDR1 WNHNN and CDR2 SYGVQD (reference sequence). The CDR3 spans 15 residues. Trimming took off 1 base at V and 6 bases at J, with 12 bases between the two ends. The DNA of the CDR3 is TGCGCCAGCAGTGAGTACGTTCCGGGTCCCGGGGAGCTGTTTTTT. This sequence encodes CASSEYVPGPGELFF.

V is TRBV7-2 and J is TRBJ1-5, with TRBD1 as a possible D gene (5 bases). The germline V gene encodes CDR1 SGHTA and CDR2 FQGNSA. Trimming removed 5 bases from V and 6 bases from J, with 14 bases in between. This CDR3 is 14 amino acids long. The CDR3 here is CASSRDSLSQPQHF. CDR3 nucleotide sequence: TGTGCCAGCAGCCGGGACTCCTTGAGTCAGCCCCAGCATTTT.

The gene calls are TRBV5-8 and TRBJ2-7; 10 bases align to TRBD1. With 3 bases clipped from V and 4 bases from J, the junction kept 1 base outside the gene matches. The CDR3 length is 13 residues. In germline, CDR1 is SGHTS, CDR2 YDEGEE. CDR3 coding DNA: TGTGCCAGCAGCTGGGACAGGGGATACGAGCAGTACTTC. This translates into CASSWDRGYEQYF.

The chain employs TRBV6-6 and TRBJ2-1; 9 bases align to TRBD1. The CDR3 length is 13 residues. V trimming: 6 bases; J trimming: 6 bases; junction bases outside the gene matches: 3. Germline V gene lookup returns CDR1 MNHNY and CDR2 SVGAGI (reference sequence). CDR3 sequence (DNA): TGTGCCAGCAGCCCGGACAGGGGCAATGAGCAGTTCTTC. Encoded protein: CASSPDRGNEQFF.

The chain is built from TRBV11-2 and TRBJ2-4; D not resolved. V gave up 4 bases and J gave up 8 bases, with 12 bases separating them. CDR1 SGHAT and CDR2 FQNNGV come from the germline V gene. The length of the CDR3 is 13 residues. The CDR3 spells CASSWATWDIQYF. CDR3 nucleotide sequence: TGTGCCAGCAGCTGGGCCACATGGGACATTCAGTACTTC.

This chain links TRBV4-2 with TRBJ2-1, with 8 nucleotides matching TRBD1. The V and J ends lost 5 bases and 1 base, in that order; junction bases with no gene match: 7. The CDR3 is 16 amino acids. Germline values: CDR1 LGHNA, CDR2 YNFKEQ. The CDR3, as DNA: TGTGCCAGCAGCGACCACACAGGGGGATCCTACAATGAGCAGTTCTTC. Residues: CASSDHTGGSYNEQFF.

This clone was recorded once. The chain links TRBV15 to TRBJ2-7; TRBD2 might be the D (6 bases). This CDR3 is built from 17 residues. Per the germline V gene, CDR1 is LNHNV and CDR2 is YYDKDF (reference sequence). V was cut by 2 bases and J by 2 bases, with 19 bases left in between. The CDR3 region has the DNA TGTGCCACCAGCAGATTTCCACGGGCTAGCGACACCTACGAGCAGTACTTC. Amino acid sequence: CATSRFPRASDTYEQYF. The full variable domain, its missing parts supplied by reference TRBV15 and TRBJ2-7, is DAMVIQNPRYQVTQFGKPVTLSCSQTLNHNVMYWYQQKSSQAPKLLFHYYDKDFNNEADTPDNFQSRRPNTSFCFLDIRSPGLGDTAMYLCATSRFPRASDTYEQYFGPGTRLTVT.

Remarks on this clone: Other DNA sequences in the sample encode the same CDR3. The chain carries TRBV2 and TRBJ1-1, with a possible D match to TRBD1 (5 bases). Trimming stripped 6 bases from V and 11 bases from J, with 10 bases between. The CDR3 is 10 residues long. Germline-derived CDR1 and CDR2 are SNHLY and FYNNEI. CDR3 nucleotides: TGTGCCAGCAGAGGGAGGGGTGCTTTCTTT. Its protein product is CASRGRGAFF.

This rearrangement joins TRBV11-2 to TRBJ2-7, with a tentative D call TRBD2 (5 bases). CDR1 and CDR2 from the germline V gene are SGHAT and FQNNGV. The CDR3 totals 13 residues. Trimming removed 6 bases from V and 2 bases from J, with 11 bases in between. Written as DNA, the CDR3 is TGTGCCAGCAGAGCCGGGGTGACCTACGAGCAGTACTTC. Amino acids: CASRAGVTYEQYF.

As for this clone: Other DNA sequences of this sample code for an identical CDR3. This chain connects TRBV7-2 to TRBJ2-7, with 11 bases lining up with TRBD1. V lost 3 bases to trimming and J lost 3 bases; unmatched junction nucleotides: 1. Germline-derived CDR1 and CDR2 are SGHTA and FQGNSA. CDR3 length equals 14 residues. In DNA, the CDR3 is TGTGCCAGCAGCTTTGGGACAGGGGGCTACGAGCAGTACTTC. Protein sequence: CASSFGTGGYEQYF.

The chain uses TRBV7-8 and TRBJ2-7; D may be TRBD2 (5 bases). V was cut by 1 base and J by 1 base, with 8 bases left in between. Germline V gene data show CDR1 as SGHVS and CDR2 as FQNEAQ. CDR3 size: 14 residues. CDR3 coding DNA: TGTGCCAGCAGCTTAGATTCGGGGTCCTACGAGCAGTACTTC. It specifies CASSLDSGSYEQYF. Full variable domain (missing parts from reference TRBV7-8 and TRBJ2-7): GAGVSQSPRYKVAKRGQDVALRCDPISGHVSLFWYQQALGQGPEFLTYFQNEAQLDKSGLPSDRFFAERPEGSVSTLKIQRTQQEDSAVYLCASSLDSGSYEQYFGPGTRLTVT.